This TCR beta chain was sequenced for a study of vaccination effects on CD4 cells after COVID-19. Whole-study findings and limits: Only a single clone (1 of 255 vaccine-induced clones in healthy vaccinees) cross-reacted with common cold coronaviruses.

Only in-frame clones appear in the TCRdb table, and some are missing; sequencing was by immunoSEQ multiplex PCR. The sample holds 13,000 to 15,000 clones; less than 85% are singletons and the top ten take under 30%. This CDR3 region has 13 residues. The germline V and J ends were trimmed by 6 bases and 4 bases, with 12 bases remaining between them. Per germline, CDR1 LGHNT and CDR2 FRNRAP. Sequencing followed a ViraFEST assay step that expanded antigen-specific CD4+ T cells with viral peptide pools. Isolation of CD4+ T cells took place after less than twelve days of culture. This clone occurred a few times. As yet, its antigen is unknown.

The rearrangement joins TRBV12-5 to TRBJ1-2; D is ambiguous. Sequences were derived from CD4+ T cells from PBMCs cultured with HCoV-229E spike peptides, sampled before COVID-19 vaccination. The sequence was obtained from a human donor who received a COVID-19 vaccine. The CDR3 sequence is CASGLSGGYGYTF. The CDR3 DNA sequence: TGTGCTAGTGGCTTGAGTGGTGGCTATGGCTACACCTTC.